This entry describes one TCR beta chain. The antigen this receptor binds is unknown. Base qualities are not provided; no much larger clone lies one nucleotide away. Enrolling through a virtual design, the prospective study's participants ranged in age from roughly 18 to 95 years and lived across 20 to 25 United States geographic areas. In the prospective study, participants were assigned to cohorts based on the clinical history participants reported in a screening survey and a study questionnaire. ImmuneRACE Cohort 3 recovered participants were defined by two consecutive negative NP/OP PCR tests, healthcare professional clearance, or symptom resolution. In the prospective study, mobile phlebotomists collected whole blood, serum and a nasopharyngeal or oropharyngeal swab from each participant. Participants in the prospective study had the option to provide additional blood draws and questionnaires over a roughly 2-month period. Blood samples from the prospective study were shipped frozen or at room temperature prior to DNA extraction.

CDR3 length: 11 amino acids, cysteine to phenylalanine. Only CDR3 DNA remains: 33 bases, in frame from the first base. Reading the germline V gene (reference sequence) gives CDR1 MNHEY and CDR2 SMNVEV. The junction carries 14 bases between V and J, which are trimmed by 10 bases and 8 bases respectively. The data originate from a study of blood T cell repertoires in COVID-19 (dated by TCRdb to between 2020 and 2021). For the study in its entirety: The collaborator samples originated in the United States, Italy and Spain and spanned the acute and convalescent phases of COVID-19. The material from the prospective study consisted of cDNA or gDNA derived from T cells, B-cell-depleted T cells, or PBMCs. Subjects who had been exposed to COVID-19, were actively infected with it, or had recovered from it provided the deeply sampled blood TCRbeta repertoires that made up the dataset. The repertoires were made available in a free public database intended to serve as a resource for research on the immune response to SARS-CoV-2. Samples came from the ongoing ImmuneRACE study (first 160 participants) plus 1,254 subjects from 6 global collaborators. The sample metadata nearly always contained a de-identified subject ID, COVID-19 status, age in years and sex. Where HLA class I and class II types were available, the types were taken from metadata supplied by the sample provider, not from assay-based typing. Here is what the overall study found, with its caveats: The amount of clinical and demographic metadata varied by source and participant and was provided uncurated.

The immunoSEQ Assay, a bias-controlled multiplex PCR, was used to amplify TCRbeta CDR3 regions from genomic DNA. On the authors' methods: Nucleated cell counts per sample were estimated from amplification of reference gene primers within the assay. Sequence reads were collapsed and filtered to measure the absolute abundance of every unique TCRbeta CDR3 rearrangement. For each sample, productive Simpson clonality was calculated by taking the square root of Simpson's diversity index across productive rearrangements. In TCRdb, the immuneACCESS table is reduced to in-frame sequences with V and J assigned. These tables do not hold every clone; where another copy was compared, an unresolved V gene accounts for under half, and the others remain unexplained. V and J calls and clone size come straight from that table; D and trimming were deduced from the DNA. A total of 130,000 to 150,000 clones appear in this sample, more than 75% of them only once. The ten top clones hold 11% of the sample.

This TCR was recovered from a man in his 60s who had recovered from COVID-19. The sample was PBMCs or T cells enriched from blood (not recorded which). This sequence uses TRBV27 and TRBJ1-2, with a weak D call of TRBD1 (6 bases match). For the CDR3, the sequence is CATQGAYGYTF. The DNA sequence is given as TGTGCCACACAGGGAGCCTACGGCTACACCTTC.